This paragraph reports one T cell receptor beta chain. As yet, its antigen is unknown. Then a second PCR, running about 7 to 11 cycles, was carried out with a sample-barcoded 5' primer and a J-beta primer mix. In TCRdb, the 5' RACE reads were re-called with MiXCR into one record per CDR3 protein. This table holds 650,000 to 900,000 distinct CDR3 sequences, approximately 59% found once. This specimen comes from a study of blood T cells in healthy people across ages. Whole-study results and caveats: PBMCs went unsorted, and a conclusive naive versus antigen-experienced comparison was therefore prevented. Comparison with aged donors showed that long-lived donors had more naive CD4+ cells and higher diversity.

Trimming at V came to 4 bases and at J to 0 bases, leaving 8 bases not matched to a gene. This CDR3 region has 16 residues. Germline V gives CDR1 SQVTM, CDR2 ANQGSEA. The TCR was taken from a man aged 30 to 39 in good health. The J gene is TRBJ2-3, the V gene TRBV29-1; 9 bases match TRBD1. Material for sequencing was blood. The CDR3 nucleotides are TGCAGCGTTGGACCAACAGGGGGCAGCAGCACAGATACGCAGTATTTT. As protein: CSVGPTGGSSTDTQYF.